This TCR beta chain was sequenced in a study of cytomegalovirus exposure and HLA in healthy donors. General observations from the study: In all likelihood, a cluster of highly shared sequence variants was a sequencing artifact. An apparent linkage of common viral pathogens to several of the most significant clusters emerged in a later analysis.

Concerning this clone: As yet, its antigen is unknown.

The CDR3 is 15 residues long. J was trimmed by 9 bases and V by 1 base; bases with no gene match: 7. Germline-derived CDR1 and CDR2 are MGHRA and YSYEKL. Vbeta (60) and Jbeta (13) primers were used in the PCR. Assay used: immunoSEQ multiplex PCR; TCRdb lists only in-frame clones, some missing. Of hundreds of thousands of clones in the sample, roughly 89% are singletons; the top ten hold roughly 0.99%. This TCR was sampled from a woman under 30 in good health and CMV-seronegative. Specimen: PBMCs. The chain employs TRBV4-1 and TRBJ2-1, with 9 bases identical to TRBD2. The CDR3 coding sequence is TGCGCCAGCAGCCAAGGAATAGCGGGAGCATCTGAGCAGTTCTTC. The encoded protein is CASSQGIAGASEQFF.